These T cell receptor beta chains were read from a single sample in a study of T-cell reconstitution after alpha-beta-depleted transplantation in children. TCRdb processed the PCR reads anew with MiXCR; each CDR3 protein has one entry. The data hold 250,000 to 350,000 distinct CDR3 sequences, with over 8% observed a single time. This specimen consisted of PBMCs from the stem cell graft donor, obtained from the stem cell graft. These receptors were obtained from a human donor who donated a stem cell graft to a child with SCID. The CDR3 runs from the conserved cysteine through the conserved F or W. D genes are given only for firm matches. Where a row states a size, it is once, few, many or the class of an expanded clone; other rows omit it.

V	D	J	size	DNA	CDR3
TRBV20-1	NA	TRBJ1-1	NA	TGCAGTGCTAGAGTGGGGACCGGGGGAGTTAGTGAAGCTTTCTTT	CSARVGTGGVSEAFF
TRBV18	NA	TRBJ2-6	NA	TGTGCCAGCTCACACGCACAGGGAATGGGTTCCGGGGCCAACGTCCTGACTTTC	CASSHAQGMGSGANVLTF
TRBV20-1	NA	TRBJ2-1	few	TGCAGTGCTGGAGCGGGTGAGCAGTTCTTC	CSAGAGEQFF
TRBV12-3/TRBV12-4	TRBD1	TRBJ1-6	NA	TGTGCCAGCCGACAAAGACAGGGGGATTCACCCCTCCACTTT	CASRQRQGDSPLHF
TRBV7-3	TRBD2	TRBJ2-3	few	TGTGCCAGCAGCCGTAGCGGGGTCGGAACAGATACGCAGTATTTT	CASSRSGVGTDTQYF
TRBV9	TRBD2	TRBJ2-3	few	TGTGCCAGCAGCGTAGAAAAGGCTAGCGGGGGCCGACACACGCAGTATTTT	CASSVEKASGGRHTQYF
TRBV7-2	TRBD1	TRBJ1-5	NA	TGTGCCAGCAGCTTAGGAGGGACAGAGAATCAGCCCCAGCATTTT	CASSLGGTENQPQHF
TRBV28	TRBD1	TRBJ2-7	many	TGTGCCAGCAGCCGACACCGGGACAGGGTGTACGAGCAGTACTTC	CASSRHRDRVYEQYF
TRBV7-9	NA	TRBJ2-1	NA	TGTGCCAGCAGCCCTCAATCCTACAATGAGCAGTTCTTC	CASSPQSYNEQFF
TRBV7-9	TRBD1	TRBJ2-1	NA	TGTGCCAGCAGCTCTCCGGGACAGGGTGGCAATGAGCAGTTCTTC	CASSSPGQGGNEQFF
TRBV3-1	NA	TRBJ1-2	many	TGTGCCAGCAGCCAAGATTATGACCCTAGGAGCGGCTACACCTTC	CASSQDYDPRSGYTF
TRBV9	TRBD2	TRBJ2-3	many	TGTGCCAGCAGCCAAGGGACTAGCGGGGGTATCCAAGATACGCAGTATTTT	CASSQGTSGGIQDTQYF
TRBV5-1	TRBD1	TRBJ2-1	NA	TGCGCCAGCAGCTCCACATGGGACAGTAAGAATGAGCAGTTCTTC	CASSSTWDSKNEQFF
TRBV12-3/TRBV12-4	NA	TRBJ2-7	NA	TGTGCCAGCAGTGTGGACTGGGGGACCTACGAGCAGTACTTC	CASSVDWGTYEQYF
TRBV5-4	NA	TRBJ2-7	NA	TGTGCCAGCAGGCCAGGTGGAACCTACGAGCAGTACTTC	CASRPGGTYEQYF
TRBV14	NA	TRBJ2-2	few	TGTGCCAGCAGCCAAGTTTCCGGGTACGGGGAGCTGTTTTTT	CASSQVSGYGELFF
TRBV4-2	TRBD2	TRBJ2-1	few	TGTGCCAGCAGCCAAGCTTCAGAGCGGGGGGCGGATGAGCAGTTCTTC	CASSQASERGADEQFF
TRBV10-3	NA	TRBJ1-1	NA	TGTGCCATCAGTCGGACAGCGAACACTGAAGCTTTCTTT	CAISRTANTEAFF
TRBV20-1	TRBD1	TRBJ1-5	few	TGCAGTGCAGGCCAGGGGGCAGGGAATCAGCCCCAGCATTTT	CSAGQGAGNQPQHF
TRBV27	TRBD1	TRBJ2-7	few	TGTGCCAGCAGTTCTGGGACAGACTACGAGCAGTACTTC	CASSSGTDYEQYF
TRBV12-3/TRBV12-4	NA	TRBJ1-5	NA	TGTGCCAGCAGTTGGGGGGTTAGCAATCAGCCCCAGCATTTT	CASSWGVSNQPQHF
TRBV27	TRBD2	TRBJ2-1	NA	TGTGCCAGCAGTTTATGGGGACTAGCGGGGGGTTTTGAGCAGTTCTTC	CASSLWGLAGGFEQFF
TRBV12-3/TRBV12-4	NA	TRBJ1-4	few	TGTGCCAGCAGTTTCGTGCCAAGGGAAAAACTGTTTTTT	CASSFVPREKLFF
TRBV27	NA	TRBJ2-2	NA	TGTGCCAGCAGTCCCCTTAGGGGGGGGAACACCGGGGAGCTGTTTTTT	CASSPLRGGNTGELFF
TRBV6-1	NA	TRBJ2-7	few	TGTGCCAGCCTCCCAGGGGCAGGGGCTTACGAGCAGTACTTC	CASLPGAGAYEQYF
TRBV12-5	NA	TRBJ2-7	NA	TGTGCTAGTGGTTTGGTAACAGGGACATCTATCTACGAGCAGTACTTC	CASGLVTGTSIYEQYF
TRBV20-1	TRBD2	TRBJ2-1	many	TGCAGTGCTAGCGGGGGGGGGAATGAGCAGTTCTTC	CSASGGGNEQFF
TRBV29-1	NA	TRBJ2-2	NA	TGCAGCGTGGAGGACGGGAACACCGGGGAGCTGTTTTTT	CSVEDGNTGELFF
TRBV20-1	TRBD1	TRBJ2-7	NA	TGCAGTGCTAGAGATATAGGGACAGGGACCTACGAGCAGTACTTC	CSARDIGTGTYEQYF
TRBV27	NA	TRBJ1-2	NA	TGTGCCAGCAGTTTTGGCAGGGAAAATGGCTACACCTTC	CASSFGRENGYTF
TRBV3-1	NA	TRBJ1-1	many	TGTGCCAGCAGGCAAGTGGGGGGAATTGAAGCTTTCTTT	CASRQVGGIEAFF
TRBV5-1	NA	TRBJ2-1	few	TGCGCCAGCAGCTTCGGCGAGACCCACAATGAGCAGTTCTTC	CASSFGETHNEQFF
TRBV5-1	TRBD1	TRBJ2-3	NA	TGCGCCAGCAGTGCTCAGGGGGCCCGCACAGATACGCAGTATTTT	CASSAQGARTDTQYF
TRBV20-1	TRBD1	TRBJ2-3	many	TGCAGTGCAAGACAGGGGGCGAGCACAGATACGCAGTATTTT	CSARQGASTDTQYF
TRBV12-3/TRBV12-4	TRBD1	TRBJ2-7	few	TGTGCCAGCAGACAGACAGGGGTCGAGCAGTACTTC	CASRQTGVEQYF
TRBV6-2/TRBV6-3	TRBD1	TRBJ2-7	many	TGTGCCAGCGGCGACAGGGGAGTCGGCGAGCAGTACTTC	CASGDRGVGEQYF
TRBV6-2/TRBV6-3	TRBD2	TRBJ2-3	NA	TGTGCCAGCAGTTATGGACTAGCGGGGCGTCCGACCACAGATACGCAGTATTTT	CASSYGLAGRPTTDTQYF
TRBV7-9	NA	TRBJ2-7	few	TGTGCCAGCAGCCTAAACAGAGAGGATCAGTACTTC	CASSLNREDQYF
TRBV5-1	NA	TRBJ2-2	many	TGCGCCAGCAGCCCCGGACAGCTTACTACCGGGGAGCTGTTTTTT	CASSPGQLTTGELFF
TRBV7-3	TRBD1	TRBJ2-3	NA	TGTGCCAGCAGCTCAGGGGGGACAGGGGATACGCAGTATTTT	CASSSGGTGDTQYF
TRBV12-3/TRBV12-4	NA	TRBJ1-2	NA	TGTGCCAGCAGTGGATCGAGGGGGGGCCGTTATGGCTACACCTTC	CASSGSRGGRYGYTF
TRBV7-9	TRBD1	TRBJ2-1	many	TGTGCCAGCAGCTCACTACGGCGTGGACAGGGCGGCAATGAGCAGTTCTTC	CASSSLRRGQGGNEQFF
TRBV9	NA	TRBJ1-6	NA	TGTGCCAGCAGCAAGACCCCAGTTAATTCACCCCTCCACTTT	CASSKTPVNSPLHF
TRBV20-1	NA	TRBJ1-5	NA	TGCAGTGCTGTTGCGTCACGGTTTCAGCCCCAGCATTTT	CSAVASRFQPQHF
TRBV12-3/TRBV12-4	NA	TRBJ2-1	NA	TGTGCCAGCAGTCCCCCCCCTGTAAATGAGCAGTTCTTC	CASSPPPVNEQFF
TRBV7-8	NA	TRBJ2-5	many	TGTGCCAGCAGCTTGGATGCTCTCGACAGCTGGGAAGAGACCCAGTACTTC	CASSLDALDSWEETQYF
TRBV9	NA	TRBJ2-7	NA	TGTGCCAGCAGCCCGGATTCCGGGGCGCTTAACTACGAGCAGTACTTC	CASSPDSGALNYEQYF